This T cell receptor beta chain was obtained from a study of identical twins. Points from the study as a whole: Models, which agreed with sharing between unrelated individuals, nonetheless underestimated the out-of-frame TCR alpha sharing seen in monozygotic twins.

No donor was unhealthy or non-Caucasian. The CDR3 loop spans 14 amino acids. CDR1 is MNHNS, CDR2 SASEGT, per germline. Trimming removed 6 bases from V and 4 bases from J, with 15 bases in between. This clonotype was observed at least ten times. Its target is not known. After template switching added a universal primer site, the resulting cDNA carried unique molecular identifiers. TCRdb passed the 5' RACE reads through MiXCR, listing each CDR3 protein once. The sample holds about 700,000 distinct CDR3 sequences, 6.1% seen once. This TCR derives from a man aged 18 to 30 in good health. The V call is TRBV6-1, the J call TRBJ1-1; the D gene is possibly TRBD1 (5 bases). The sequenced sample was naive T cells sorted from blood. CDR3 nucleotide sequence: TGTGCCAGCAGCCGGGGGGTGAGTGGCACTGAAGCTTTCTTT. Translating gives CASSRGVSGTEAFF.